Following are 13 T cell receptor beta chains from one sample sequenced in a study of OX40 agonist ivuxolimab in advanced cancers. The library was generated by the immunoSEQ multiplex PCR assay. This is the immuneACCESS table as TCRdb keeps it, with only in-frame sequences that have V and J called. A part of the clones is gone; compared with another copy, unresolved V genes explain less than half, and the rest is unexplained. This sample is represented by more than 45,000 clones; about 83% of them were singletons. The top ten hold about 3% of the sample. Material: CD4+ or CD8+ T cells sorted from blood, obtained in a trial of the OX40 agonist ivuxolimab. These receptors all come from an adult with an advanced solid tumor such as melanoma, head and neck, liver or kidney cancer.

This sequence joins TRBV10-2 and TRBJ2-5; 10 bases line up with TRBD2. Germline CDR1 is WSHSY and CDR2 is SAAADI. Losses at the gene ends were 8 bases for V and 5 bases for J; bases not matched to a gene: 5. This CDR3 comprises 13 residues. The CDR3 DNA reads TGCGCCAGCCGGCTAGCGGGGGAGGAGACCCAGTACTTC. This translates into CASRLAGEETQYF.

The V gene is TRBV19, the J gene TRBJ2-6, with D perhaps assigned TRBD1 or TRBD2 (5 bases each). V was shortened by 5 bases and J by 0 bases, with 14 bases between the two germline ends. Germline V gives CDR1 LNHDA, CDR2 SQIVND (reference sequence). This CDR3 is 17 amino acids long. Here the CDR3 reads CASSPGTWGSGANVLTF. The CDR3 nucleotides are TGTGCCAGTAGTCCCGGGACGTGGGGCTCTGGGGCCAACGTCCTGACTTTC.

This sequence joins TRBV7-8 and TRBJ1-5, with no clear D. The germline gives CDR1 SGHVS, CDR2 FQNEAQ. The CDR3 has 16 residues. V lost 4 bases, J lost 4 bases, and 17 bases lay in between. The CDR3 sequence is CASSSLSALPNQPQHF. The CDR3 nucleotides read TGTGCCAGCAGCTCTCTTTCGGCTTTACCAAATCAGCCCCAGCATTTT.

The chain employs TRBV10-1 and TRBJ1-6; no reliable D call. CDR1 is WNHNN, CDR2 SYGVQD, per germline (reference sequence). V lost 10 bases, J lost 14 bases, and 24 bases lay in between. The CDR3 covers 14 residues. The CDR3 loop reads CATPLKGLGLSLHF. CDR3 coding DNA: TGCGCCACCCCTCTGAAGGGCTTGGGGTTATCCCTCCACTTT.

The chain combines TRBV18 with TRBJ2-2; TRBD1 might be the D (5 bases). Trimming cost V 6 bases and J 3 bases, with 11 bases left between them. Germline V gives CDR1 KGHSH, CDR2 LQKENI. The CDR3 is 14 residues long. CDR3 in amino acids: CASSTQEYTGELFF. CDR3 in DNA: TGTGCCAGCTCCACACAGGAATACACCGGGGAGCTGTTTTTT.

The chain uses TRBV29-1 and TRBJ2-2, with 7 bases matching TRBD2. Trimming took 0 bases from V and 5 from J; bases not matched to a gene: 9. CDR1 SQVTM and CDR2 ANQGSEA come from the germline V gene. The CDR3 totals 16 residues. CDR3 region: CSVEEERTGGTGELFF. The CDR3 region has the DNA TGCAGCGTTGAAGAGGAGAGGACCGGGGGGACCGGGGAGCTGTTTTTT.

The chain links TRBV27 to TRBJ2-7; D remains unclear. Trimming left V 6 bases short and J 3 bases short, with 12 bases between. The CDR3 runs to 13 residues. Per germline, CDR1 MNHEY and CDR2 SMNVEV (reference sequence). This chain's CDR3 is CASRLDGSYEQYF. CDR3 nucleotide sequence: TGTGCCAGCAGACTGGACGGTAGCTACGAGCAGTACTTC.

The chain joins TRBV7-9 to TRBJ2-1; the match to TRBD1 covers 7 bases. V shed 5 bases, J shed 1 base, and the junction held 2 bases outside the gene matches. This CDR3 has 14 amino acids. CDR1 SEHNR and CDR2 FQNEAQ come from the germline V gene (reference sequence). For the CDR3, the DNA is TGTGCCAGCAGCGGGGGACAGTCCTACAATGAGCAGTTCTTC. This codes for CASSGGQSYNEQFF.

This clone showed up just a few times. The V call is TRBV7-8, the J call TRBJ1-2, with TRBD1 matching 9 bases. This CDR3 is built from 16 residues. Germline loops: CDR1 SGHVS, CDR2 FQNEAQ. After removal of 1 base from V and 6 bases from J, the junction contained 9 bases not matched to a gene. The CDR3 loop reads CASSLVPRTGAHGYTF. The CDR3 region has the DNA TGTGCCAGCAGCTTAGTTCCAAGGACAGGGGCTCATGGCTACACCTTC.

CDR3 in amino acids: CASQDPGNTIYF. In DNA form, the CDR3 reads TGTGCCTCTCAAGACCCTGGAAACACCATATATTTT. The chain employs TRBV2 and TRBJ1-3, with unresolved D. Trimming pared 11 bases from V and 2 bases from J, leaving 10 bases between. The germline V gene has CDR1 SNHLY and CDR2 FYNNEI. This CDR3 is 12 amino acids long.

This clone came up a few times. This chain's CDR3 is CSVALGSPTKQYF. The CDR3 coding sequence is TGCAGCGTGGCTCTCGGCAGCCCTACGAAGCAGTACTTC. This chain uses TRBV29-1 with TRBJ2-7; D unclear. The CDR3 is made up of 13 amino acids. Trimming took 6 bases from V and 8 from J, leaving 20 bases between them. The germline gives CDR1 SQVTM, CDR2 ANQGSEA.

The CDR3: CASRGRNQPQHF. As DNA, the CDR3 is TGTGCCAGCAGGGGGAGAAATCAGCCCCAGCATTTT. The chain has TRBV6-1 and TRBJ1-5; D is unclear. Germline CDR1 reads MNHNS; CDR2 reads SASEGT. Trimming removed 6 bases at V and 4 bases at J, with 7 bases between. CDR3 size: 12 residues.

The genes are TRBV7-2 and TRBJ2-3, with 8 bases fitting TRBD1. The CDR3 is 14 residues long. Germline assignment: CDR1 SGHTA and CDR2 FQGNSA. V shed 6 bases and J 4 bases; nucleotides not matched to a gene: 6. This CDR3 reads CASRFATGADTQYF. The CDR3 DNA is TGTGCCAGCAGATTTGCGACAGGGGCAGATACGCAGTATTTT.